The rows below give T cell receptor beta chains drawn from one sample of a study of circulating CD8 cells and anti-PD-1 response in melanoma. Using its own MiXCR run on the reads, TCRdb lists one record per CDR3 protein. The repertoire holds under 1,200 distinct CDR3 sequences, with just under 9% as singletons. Sample: CD8+ T cells from PBMCs, taken at baseline or after one month of anti-PD-1 therapy (not recorded which). The receptors originated from a human donor with melanoma. CDR3s include the opening cysteine and the closing phenylalanine or tryptophan. Fields, in order: V gene, J gene, CDR3 protein.

TRBV30	TRBJ2-7	CAWSRGGPVYEQYF
TRBV30	TRBJ1-1	CAWSEENTEAFF
TRBV10-3	TRBJ1-1	CAISEGSGEAFF
TRBV29-1	TRBJ2-3	CSPERREVTDTQYF
TRBV19	TRBJ1-5	CASTLTGAGSNQPQHF
TRBV7-3	TRBJ2-3	CASSLSGGSVDTQYF
TRBV27	TRBJ2-5	CASGPLAGGLETQYF
TRBV19	TRBJ2-2	CASTLAEYTGELFF
TRBV12-5	TRBJ2-4	CASGSWGHYAQYF
TRBV19	TRBJ2-7	CASSIRGDYEQYF
TRBV2	TRBJ2-3	CASTQGTATDTQYF
TRBV2	TRBJ2-7	CACSENPGLSYEQYF
TRBV11-1	TRBJ2-7	CASSFRGNQREQYF
TRBV4-3	TRBJ1-6	CASSQEPWQGNSPLHF
TRBV19	TRBJ2-1	CASSPWGRGGYNEQFF
TRBV21-1	TRBJ2-7	CASSKAGQGPYEQYF